This TCR beta chain was found in a study of cytomegalovirus exposure and HLA in healthy donors. Findings of the study overall: A later analysis found most CMV-associated TCR beta chains apparently HLA-restricted. Later, an analysis found that common viral pathogens appeared to be linked with several of the most significant clusters.

Comments on this clone: As yet, its antigen is unknown.

This CDR3 spans 15 amino acids. The germline CDR1 and CDR2 sequences are SGDLS and YYNGEE. Trimming stripped 7 bases from V and 0 bases from J, with 14 bases between. This PCR relied on a set of 60 Vbeta primers and 13 Jbeta primers. Measured with immunoSEQ multiplex PCR; TCRdb has only the in-frame clones, and not every one. The sample has 85,000 to 120,000 clones; nearly 65% are singletons. V is TRBV9 and J is TRBJ2-1, with D maybe TRBD2 (5 bases). Sample: PBMCs. The receptor was isolated from a human donor in good health. CDR3 in amino acids: CASGLGAVSYNEQFF. The CDR3 DNA follows: TGTGCCAGCGGGTTAGGAGCGGTCTCCTACAATGAGCAGTTCTTC. Together with reference TRBV9 and TRBJ2-1, the CDR3 gives the full variable domain: DSGVTQTPKHLITATGQRVTLRCSPRSGDLSVYWYQQSLDQGLQFLIQYYNGEERAKGNILERFSAQQFPDLHSELNLSSLELGDSALYFCASGLGAVSYNEQFFGPGTRLTVL.